This section outlines one TCR beta chain sequence together with its context. The data are from a study of blood T cell repertoires in COVID-19. Using immunoSEQ multiplex PCR, the repertoire was profiled, and TCRdb retains in-frame clones only, with some absent. Of hundreds of thousands of clones detected, more than 75% appear once; the ten largest clones hold approximately 3%. The V gene lost 2 bases and the J gene lost 10 bases, with 21 bases spanning the gap. The CDR3 runs 16 residues. Looked up from germline, CDR1 is KGHSH and CDR2 is LQKENI. Sequenced material: PBMCs or T cells enriched from blood (not recorded which). The TCR originated in a woman in her 30s who had recovered from COVID-19. This chain links TRBV18 with TRBJ1-3, with TRBD1 as a possible D gene (5 bases). CDR3 sequence (DNA): TGTGCCAGCTCACCATTGGCGGGACCGCGGAGTTCGACCATATATTTT. Residues: CASSPLAGPRSSTIYF.